The present TCR beta chain was sequenced within a study of cytomegalovirus exposure and HLA in healthy donors. The study, taken as a whole, reports: The study labeled 170 or so TCR beta chains cytomegalovirus-associated.

Germline V gives CDR1 SGHRS, CDR2 YFSETQ. There are 16 residues in the CDR3. With 1 base clipped from V and 7 bases from J, the junction kept 6 bases outside the gene matches. In the case of this clone: Its antigen remains unknown.

Repertoires were generated with immunoSEQ multiplex PCR, while TCRdb's copy carries only in-frame clones and drops some. The sample gives some 190,000 clones, roughly 86% of which show up once; over 1.3% is in the top ten. This clonotype was sampled from a woman between 18 and 29 years old in good health and CMV-seronegative. Sequenced sample: PBMCs. This chain links TRBV5-1 with TRBJ1-6; 9 bases are a match to TRBD1. CDR3 protein: CASSLRPDRGNSPLHF. Here the CDR3 DNA reads TGCGCCAGCAGCTTGAGACCGGACAGGGGAAATTCACCCCTCCACTTT.